These T cell receptor beta chains were read from a single sample in a study of blood T cell repertoires in COVID-19. Here immunoSEQ multiplex PCR was the method, and the copy in TCRdb shows in-frame clones only, minus some. The top ten clones hold over 13% of a sample with fewer than 250,000 clones, roughly 89% of them seen once. Sequenced sample: PBMCs or T cells enriched from blood (not recorded which). These receptors all come from a man aged 30 to 45 who had been exposed to COVID-19. Each CDR3 is given with its conserved first and last residue. A D gene is named only where the DNA matches it firmly. Clone size appears in some rows only: once, few, many, or a class for an expanded clone.

j_gene | abundance | d_gene | v_gene | CDR3aa | CDR3nt
TRBJ1-2 | NA | NA | TRBV29-1 | CSVEEPHWAGVGGYTF | TGCAGCGTTGAAGAACCTCATTGGGCGGGGGTCGGTGGCTACACCTTC
TRBJ2-7 | NA | NA | TRBV4-3 | CASSPFVQVYEQYF | TGCGCCAGCAGCCCTTTCGTGCAGGTCTACGAGCAGTACTTC
TRBJ2-7 | NA | TRBD2 | TRBV6-5 | CASSGLAGHSYEQYF | TGTGCCAGCAGCGGACTAGCGGGTCACTCCTACGAGCAGTACTTC
TRBJ1-4 | NA | NA | TRBV2 | CASSARGRKLFF | TGTGCCAGCAGTGCTCGGGGGAGAAAACTGTTTTTT
TRBJ2-3 | NA | TRBD2 | TRBV5-5 | CASSLRLGGSTDTQYF | TGTGCCAGCAGCTTGAGGTTGGGGGGGAGCACAGATACGCAGTATTTT
TRBJ1-1 | NA | NA | TRBV7-9 | CASSVNAYPEAFF | TGTGCCAGCAGCGTCAATGCGTATCCTGAAGCTTTCTTT
TRBJ2-2 | NA | TRBD2 | TRBV5-4 | CASSSSGVNTGELFF | TGTGCCAGCAGCTCTAGCGGGGTCAACACCGGGGAGCTGTTTTTT
TRBJ2-3 | NA | TRBD1 | TRBV19 | CASTLTGGTDTQYF | TGTGCCAGTACTCTGACAGGGGGCACAGATACGCAGTATTTT
TRBJ1-1 | NA | NA | TRBV19 | CASSMRNTEAFF | TGTGCCAGTAGTATGCGAAACACTGAAGCTTTCTTT
TRBJ2-1 | NA | TRBD2 | TRBV4-1 | CASSQDSRRGFINEQFF | TGCGCCAGCAGCCAAGATTCACGGCGGGGGTTCATAAATGAGCAGTTCTTC
TRBJ2-2 | few | NA | TRBV12-3/TRBV12-4 | CASTASRTGELFF | TGTGCCAGCACCGCTAGCAGGACCGGGGAGCTGTTTTTT
TRBJ1-3 | NA | NA | TRBV6-1 | CASSEAMAATSGNTIYF | TGTGCCAGCAGTGAAGCAATGGCGGCGACCTCTGGAAACACCATATATTTT
TRBJ1-1 | NA | NA | TRBV5-6 | CASSPGFTRGGTEAFF | TGTGCCAGCAGCCCAGGGTTTACCAGAGGTGGCACTGAAGCTTTCTTT
TRBJ1-2 | NA | TRBD1 | TRBV5-8 | CASRLQGSNYGYTF | TGTGCCAGCAGGTTACAGGGGTCTAACTATGGCTACACCTTC
TRBJ2-3 | NA | NA | TRBV19 | CASGRTGIRTDTQYF | TGTGCCAGTGGCCGGACGGGGATACGCACAGATACGCAGTATTTT
TRBJ1-1 | NA | NA | TRBV29-1 | CSVVRGLGTEAFF | TGCAGCGTTGTTAGGGGGTTGGGCACTGAAGCTTTCTTT
TRBJ1-2 | NA | TRBD1 | TRBV27 | CASSPGTGWEWNYGYTF | TGTGCCAGCAGTCCCGGGACAGGGTGGGAGTGGAACTATGGCTACACCTTC
TRBJ1-2 | NA | NA | TRBV5-1 | CASSPTTANYGYTF | TGCGCCAGCAGCCCCACAACCGCTAACTATGGCTACACCTTC
TRBJ1-1 | NA | TRBD1 | TRBV2 | CASSFPGQGGYTEAFF | TGTGCCAGCAGCTTCCCGGGACAGGGTGGATACACTGAAGCTTTCTTT
TRBJ1-2 | NA | TRBD1 | TRBV24-1 | CATSDLVQGDGYTF | TGTGCCACCAGTGATTTGGTTCAGGGGGATGGCTACACCTTC
TRBJ2-5 | NA | TRBD1 | TRBV5-4 | CASSLRGGGKETQYF | TGTGCCAGCAGCTTGCGAGGGGGCGGCAAGGAGACCCAGTACTTC
TRBJ1-1 | NA | NA | TRBV3-1/TRBV3-2 | CASSQWRNTEAFF | TGTGCCAGCAGCCAATGGAGGAACACTGAAGCTTTCTTT
TRBJ2-3 | NA | NA | TRBV3-1/TRBV3-2 | CASSPRLGPATQYF | TGTGCCAGCAGCCCCCGGTTGGGCCCCGCTACGCAGTATTTT
TRBJ2-2 | NA | TRBD1 | TRBV6-4 | CASSDGQGAGAGELFF | TGTGCCAGCAGTGACGGACAGGGGGCCGGTGCCGGGGAGCTGTTTTTT
TRBJ1-4 | NA | NA | TRBV6-5 | CASSLGRRVNEKLFF | TGTGCCAGCAGTTTAGGTCGGAGGGTTAATGAAAAACTGTTTTTT
TRBJ2-1 | NA | NA | TRBV24-1 | CATSPGKSSYNEQFF | TGTGCCACCAGCCCAGGGAAGAGCTCCTACAATGAGCAGTTCTTC
TRBJ1-1 | NA | NA | TRBV16 | CASSRTLNTEAFF | TGTGCCAGCAGCAGGACTTTGAACACTGAAGCTTTCTTT
TRBJ1-2 | NA | TRBD1 | TRBV6-2/TRBV6-3 | CASSYAPGGQNYGYTF | TGTGCCAGCAGTTACGCACCAGGGGGTCAAAACTATGGCTACACCTTC
TRBJ2-7 | NA | NA | TRBV19 | CASSPRRGGYEQYF | TGTGCCAGTAGTCCCCGGAGAGGGGGCTACGAGCAGTACTTC
TRBJ1-3 | NA | NA | TRBV4-3 | CASSQERGNTIYF | TGCGCCAGCAGCCAAGAGCGAGGAAACACCATATATTTT
TRBJ1-1 | NA | NA | TRBV10-1 | CASSPTAVNEAFF | TGCGCCAGCAGTCCCACGGCGGTTAATGAAGCTTTCTTT
TRBJ1-3 | few | NA | TRBV18 | CASSPFTDNSGNTIYF | TGTGCCAGCTCACCGTTTACAGATAACTCTGGAAACACCATATATTTT
TRBJ1-1 | NA | NA | TRBV2 | CASSSLGGGNTEAFF | TGTGCCAGCAGTTCGCTGGGAGGGGGGAACACTGAAGCTTTCTTT
TRBJ2-7 | NA | NA | TRBV6-5 | CASSYQLGDTTYEQYF | TGTGCCAGCAGTTACCAGCTTGGGGACACAACCTACGAGCAGTACTTC
TRBJ2-7 | NA | TRBD1 | TRBV7-7 | CASSPPGQGNEQYF | TGTGCCAGCAGCCCGCCGGGACAGGGTAACGAGCAGTACTTC
TRBJ1-1 | NA | NA | TRBV5-1 | CASSLGVDPGNTEAFF | TGCGCCAGCAGCTTGGGGGTTGACCCGGGGAACACTGAAGCTTTCTTT
TRBJ1-5 | NA | TRBD1 | TRBV6-5 | CASSATGPFQPQHF | TGTGCCAGCAGCGCGACAGGGCCATTTCAGCCCCAGCATTTT
TRBJ2-1 | NA | TRBD1 | TRBV19 | CASSTRDRSREQFF | TGTGCCAGTAGTACCCGGGACAGATCTAGGGAGCAGTTCTTC
TRBJ1-2 | NA | NA | TRBV27 | CASSIGTGHHGYTF | TGTGCCAGCAGTATCGGGACTGGACATCATGGCTACACCTTC
TRBJ1-3 | NA | NA | TRBV4-3 | CASSKGGTGNTIYF | TGCGCCAGCAGCAAAGGGGGGACAGGAAACACCATATATTTT
TRBJ1-2 | NA | NA | TRBV2 | CASMDSTYGYTF | TGTGCCAGCATGGACAGCACATACGGCTACACCTTC
TRBJ1-1 | NA | NA | TRBV5-1 | CASSLDFQGGTEAFF | TGCGCCAGCAGCTTGGACTTCCAGGGTGGTACTGAAGCTTTCTTT
TRBJ1-3 | NA | NA | TRBV18 | CASSPTSADSGNTIYF | TGTGCCAGCTCACCTACCTCGGCGGACTCTGGAAACACCATATATTTT
TRBJ1-6 | NA | TRBD1 | TRBV19 | CASSPGQGLSSYNSPLHF | TGTGCCAGTAGTCCGGGACAGGGCCTAAGCTCCTATAATTCACCCCTCCACTTT
TRBJ1-4 | NA | NA | TRBV7-6 | CASSLQGLSGEKLFF | TGTGCCAGCAGCTTACAGGGGTTGAGTGGTGAAAAACTGTTTTTT
TRBJ2-1 | NA | TRBD2 | TRBV7-7 | CASSLASGGDNEQFF | TGTGCCAGCAGCTTAGCTAGCGGGGGTGACAATGAGCAGTTCTTC
TRBJ1-5 | NA | TRBD1 | TRBV12-5 | CASGWDRERGSNQPQHF | TGTGCTAGTGGATGGGACAGGGAAAGGGGTAGCAATCAGCCCCAGCATTTT
TRBJ2-3 | NA | TRBD1 | TRBV4-1 | CASSQPGQGTDTQYF | TGCGCCAGCAGCCAACCGGGACAGGGTACAGATACGCAGTATTTT
TRBJ1-1 | NA | NA | TRBV4-1 | CASSSGHNTEAFF | TGCGCCAGCAGCTCGGGACACAACACTGAAGCTTTCTTT
TRBJ1-3 | NA | NA | TRBV5-6 | CASSLRVLSGNTIYF | TGTGCCAGCAGCTTGCGGGTCCTCTCTGGAAACACCATATATTTT